This T cell receptor beta chain comes out of a study of immune heterogeneity within non-small cell lung tumors. Study-wide context: Histologically, a few tumors were squamous cell carcinomas and some ten were non-squamous carcinomas. The remaining 1 tumor was not otherwise specified. Study findings and constraints: For local T-cell clonality, the correlation with local tumor mutational burden was moderate but significant (R approximately 0.34).

CDR1 LGHDT and CDR2 YNNKEL come from the germline V gene (reference sequence). CDR3 length: 14 amino acids. V was trimmed by 1 base and J by 9 bases, leaving 13 bases between them. The TCR beta CDR3 region was amplified by multiplex PCR employing 32 V and 13 J primers. TCRdb passed the multiplex PCR reads through MiXCR, listing each CDR3 protein once. The sample yields approximately 3,000 distinct CDR3 sequences, roughly 15% seen once. In its sample, this clonotype was seen many times. Its antigen is not known. TCRs were amplified from approximately 600 ng gDNA of bulk tumor per sample. Spaced far apart, several biopsies were taken from each primary tumor during surgery. The cohort was untreated, with newly diagnosed non-small cell lung cancer undergoing curative surgery.

This rearrangement joins TRBV3-1 to TRBJ2-1; D gene unclear. The TCR was taken from a man aged 45-60 years with non-small cell lung cancer. Sequenced material: lung tumor tissue. CDR3 sequence: CASSQAPYPREQFF. The CDR3 nucleotides read TGTGCCAGCAGCCAAGCCCCCTACCCCCGTGAGCAGTTCTTC.